What follows are 14 T cell receptor beta chains derived from one specimen sequenced in a study of tumor-infiltrating lymphocytes in primary liver carcinoma. Total RNA amounting to 500 ng was the source from which TCR beta cDNA was made with a constant-region primer. Slightly modified ARM-PCR with three nested multiplex PCR rounds yielded TCR beta libraries. The opening two PCR rounds, roughly 11 cycles each, paired TRBV1-TRBV30 forward primers with a C-beta reverse primer. TCRdb used MiXCR to reprocess the multiplex PCR reads, holding one entry per CDR3 protein. Altogether 150,000 to 200,000 distinct CDR3 sequences are present, approximately 86% being singletons, with the ten largest covering approximately 18%. Co-extraction of both nucleic acids (RNA and DNA) used about 20-33 mg of unsorted bulk tissue. Source material: tumor tissue from primary liver carcinoma. These receptors came from a man between 35 and 55 years old with primary liver carcinoma and hepatitis B virus infection.

Remarks on this clonotype: At one boundary the junction diverges from the germline segment, which might be a read error. The chain combines TRBV5-4 with TRBJ2-3; TRBD1 might be the D (5 bases). The CDR3 contains 15 residues. Germline V gene lookup returns CDR1 SGHNT and CDR2 YYREEE (reference sequence). CDR3: CAGSLSTGVQHTQYF. CDR3 sequence (DNA): TGTGCCGGCAGCTTGAGTACAGGTGTCCAACATACGCAGTATTTT. The complete variable domain, with remaining parts taken from reference TRBV5-4 and TRBJ2-3, reads ETGVTQSPTHLIKTRGQQVTLRCSSQSGHNTVSWYQQALGQGPQFIFQYYREEENGRGNFPPRFSGLQFPNYSSELNVNALELDDSALYLCAGSLSTGVQHTQYFGPGTRLTVL.

As to this clonotype: The junction differs from germline at one of its ends, possibly a read error. V is TRBV6-2 or TRBV6-3 and J is TRBJ1-2, with TRBD1 identical over 7 bases. This CDR3 contains 13 residues. Germline V lookup: CDR1 MNHEY, CDR2 SVGEGT. The CDR3 loop reads CACNAGTAYGYIF. CDR3 DNA sequence: TGTGCCTGCAACGCCGGGACAGCCTATGGCTACATCTTC.

This clonotype was detected once. At one boundary the junction diverges from the germline segment, which might be a read error. This sequence joins TRBV10-3 and TRBJ2-5; D may correspond to TRBD1 or TRBD2 (6 bases each). Per the germline V gene, CDR1 is ENHRY and CDR2 is SYGVKD. The CDR3 consists of 14 residues. The CDR3 coding sequence is TGCGCCATCAGTGGAGGGCAGGCAGGGGAGACCCAGAACTTC. Its protein is CAISGGQAGETQNF.

This rearrangement joins TRBV6-1 to TRBJ2-1, with 12 bases matching TRBD2. CDR3 length: 15 amino acids. Germline V gene data show CDR1 as MNHNS and CDR2 as SASEGT. DNA of the CDR3: TGTGCTATCAGTGAGACTAGCGGGAGTTCCCATGAGCAGTTCTTC. Protein: CAISETSGSSHEQFF.

As for this clonotype: Since a much larger clone is just one base distant, this may be a read error. J is TRBJ1-4 and V is TRBV6-5, with 7 bases fitting TRBD1. Germline lookup yields CDR1 MNHEY and CDR2 SVGAGI. This CDR3 region has 14 residues. The CDR3 region has the DNA TGTGCCAGCAGTTACAACAGGGGTGATGAAAAACCGTTTTTT. Its translation is CASSYNRGDEKPFF.

Of note for this clonotype: Here the CDR3 omits its conserved ending phenylalanine or tryptophan, so a read error is the likely source. The chain couples TRBV11-2 to TRBJ2-5; no reliable D call. CDR1 is SGHAT and CDR2 is FQNNGV in the germline V gene. Trimming shortened V by 6 bases and J by 5 bases, and 19 bases separated the two germline ends. The CDR3 loop spans 15 amino acids. CDR3 protein: CASSLTPRDGETQYL. The CDR3 DNA reads TGTGCCAGCAGTTTAACCCCCCGTGACGGGGAGACCCAGTACTTA.

Concerning this clonotype: Here the CDR3 omits its conserved ending phenylalanine or tryptophan, so a read error is the likely source. The DNA is left out, because the CDR3 cannot be placed on it with certainty; the CDR3 is given as TCRdb lists it. The rearrangement uses TRBV13 and TRBJ2-1; the table's D call, TRBD1, has no DNA check behind it. Germline values: CDR1 PRHDT, CDR2 FYEKMQ (reference sequence). A total of 16 residues make up the CDR3, ends included. This CDR3 reads CASSLGDLGRGNEKFL.

This chain connects TRBV1 to TRBJ2-1; the table's D gene call, TRBD2, was not cross checked with the DNA. TRBV1 is noted as a pseudogene. The CDR3 sequence is 16 residues long. The CDR3 sequence: CTSSQDAKVTGYEQFF. CDR3 in DNA: TGCACCAGCAGCCAAGACGCTAAAGTAACGGGATACGAGCAGTTCTTC.

Worth noting for this clonotype: One end of the junction is discordant with germline, which a read error may explain. The chain employs TRBV6-1 and TRBJ2-6; TRBD1 is a possible D gene (6 bases). This CDR3 has 17 amino acids. The germline CDR1 and CDR2 sequences are MNHNS and SASEGT. In DNA, the CDR3 is TGTGCCAGCAGTGCCCGGGACACAATCTCTGGGGCCAACCTCCTGAGTTTC. It specifies CASSARDTISGANLLSF.

Comments on this clonotype: The junction does not match germline at one end; this may be a read error. J is TRBJ2-7 and V is TRBV4-2, with 9 positions matching TRBD2. CDR1 and CDR2 (germline): LGHNA, YNFKEQ. The CDR3 is 17 residues long. This chain's CDR3 is CASSQAGGQFSSYEPYF. The CDR3 region has the DNA TGTGCCAGTAGCCAAGCGGGGGGTCAGTTTAGCTCCTACGAGCCGTACTTT.

Points on this clonotype: Mismatch with germline at one junction end may stem from a read error. The chain couples TRBV4-1 to TRBJ2-1; D possibly matches TRBD1 or TRBD2 (5 bases each). The CDR3 has 14 residues. CDR1 is MGHRA, CDR2 YSYEKL, per germline. DNA for the CDR3: TGCGCCAGCAGTCGAGTTGAGGGGTGGAATGAGCAGTTATTC. The encoded protein is CASSRVEGWNEQLF.

The chain uses TRBV19 and TRBJ2-2; the match to TRBD1 covers 8 bases. Germline V gene data show CDR1 as LNHDA and CDR2 as SQIVND (reference sequence). The CDR3 spans 14 residues. DNA of the CDR3: TGTGTCAATATGTCGACAGGGGCCACCGGGGAGCTGTTTTTT. Encoded protein: CVNMSTGATGELFF.

The chain uses TRBV29-1 and TRBJ2-3; 10 bases match TRBD2. Germline CDR1 is SQVTM and CDR2 is ANQGSEA. This CDR3 contains 14 residues. The J segment lost 6 bases and the V segment lost 7 bases, leaving 10 bases of the junction unmatched. The chain's CDR3 is CSGSPAGGVDTQYF. The CDR3 nucleotides are TGCAGCGGCAGCCCAGCGGGAGGGGTGGATACGCAGTATTTT.

Worth noting for this clonotype: Compared with germline, one end of the junction differs, possibly owing to a read error. The J gene is TRBJ1-1, the V gene TRBV10-3; D might be TRBD1 (6 bases). CDR3 size: 14 residues. The V gene's germline CDR1 is ENHRY and CDR2 SYGVKD. CDR3 bases: TGTGCCATCCAAGGGGGAGGAGTGATCACTGAATCTTTCTTT. Its translation is CAIQGGGVITESFF.